This entry features one T cell receptor (beta chain) sequence. These data are taken from a study of PD-L1 blockade in urothelial cancer. The CDR3 length is 18 residues. J gave up 1 base and V 6 bases, and 14 bases lay outside the gene matches. The germline gives CDR1 MDHEN, CDR2 SYDVKM. Time point in this sample: peripheral blood 6 weeks after treatment start. Pretreatment sampling and on-treatment sampling together yielded between 1 and 8 samples for each patient. The templates were synthetic TCR analogs, and they were spiked into each PCR. Profiling relied on immunoSEQ multiplex PCR, and the TCRdb table lists in-frame clones only, not all of them. This sample yields 120,000 or so clones, of which about 83% are seen a single time; about 2.4% belongs to the top ten.

This sample comprised PBMCs, obtained around atezolizumab (anti-PD-L1) treatment. The sequence was collected from a man aged 45 to 65 with urothelial cancer. This chain joins TRBV28 and TRBJ1-5; 8 bases line up with TRBD1. Here the CDR3 DNA reads TGTGCCAGCAGCTCCGGGACAGGCGGCGCTTTAAGCAATCAGCCCCAGCATTTT. It yields the protein CASSSGTGGALSNQPQHF.